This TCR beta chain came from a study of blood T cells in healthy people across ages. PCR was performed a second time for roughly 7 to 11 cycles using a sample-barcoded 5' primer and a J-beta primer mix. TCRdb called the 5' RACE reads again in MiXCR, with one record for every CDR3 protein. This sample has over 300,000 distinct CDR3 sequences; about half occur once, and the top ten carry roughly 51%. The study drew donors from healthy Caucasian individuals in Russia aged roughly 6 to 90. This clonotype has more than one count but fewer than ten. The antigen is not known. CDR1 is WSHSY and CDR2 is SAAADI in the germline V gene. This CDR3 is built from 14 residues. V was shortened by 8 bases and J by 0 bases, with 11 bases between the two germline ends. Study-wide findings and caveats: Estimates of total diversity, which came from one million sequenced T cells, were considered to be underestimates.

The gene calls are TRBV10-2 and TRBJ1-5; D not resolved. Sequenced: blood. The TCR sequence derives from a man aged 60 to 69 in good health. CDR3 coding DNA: TGCGCCAGCGCCCGGGTTAATAGCAATCAGCCCCAGCATTTT. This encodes CASARVNSNQPQHF.